These 2 T cell receptor beta chains were sequenced from one sample in a study of post-analysis software for immune sequencing data. General study results and limits: Roughly 5 TRBV segments, TRBV5-6, TRBV5-1 and TRBV20-1 among them, were found more frequent in patients than controls.

Carried by the TCR beta cDNA libraries were unique molecular identifiers. TCRdb used MiXCR to reprocess the PCR reads, holding one entry per CDR3 protein. The data hold 380,000 or so distinct CDR3 sequences, with 30% to 45% observed a single time. Their recognized antigens are unknown. The sequenced sample consisted of blood. The receptors originated from a girl aged 10 to 17 with multiple sclerosis.

V and J are TRBV7-3 and TRBJ2-1, with D tentatively TRBD2 (6 bases). The ends were cut back, 5 bases at V and 2 bases at J, with 16 bases in the middle. The CDR3 contains 16 residues. The germline V gene encodes CDR1 SGHTA and CDR2 FQGTGA. The CDR3 DNA reads as TGTGCCAGCAGCCCCCACGGAGGGGCAGCCTACAATGAGCAGTTCTTC. Translating it yields CASSPHGGAAYNEQFF.

This clonotype was observed a few times. The chain joins TRBV7-3 to TRBJ2-3, with D possibly TRBD1 on 5 matching bases. Germline V CDR1 and CDR2: SGHTA, FQGTGA. Trimming cost V 2 bases and J 6 bases, with 18 bases left between them. This CDR3 has 16 amino acids. The CDR3 loop is CASSLLVRDKLDTQYF. The CDR3 DNA reads TGTGCCAGCAGCTTATTAGTCAGGGATAAATTGGATACGCAGTATTTT.